The rows below give T cell receptor beta chains drawn from one sample of a study of cytomegalovirus exposure and HLA in healthy donors. Profiling relied on immunoSEQ multiplex PCR, and the TCRdb table lists in-frame clones only, not all of them. The sample has about 78,000 clones, 55% to 75% seen once; the top ten hold less than 7.5%. Specimen: PBMCs. These receptors were taken from a man aged 25 to 45 in good health and CMV-seropositive. The CDR3 runs from the conserved cysteine through the conserved F or W. D genes are given only for firm matches. The listing skips clone size in some rows; elsewhere it reads once, few, many or a size class.

d_gene: TRBD1
j_gene: TRBJ1-4
v_gene: TRBV6-6
abundance: NA
CDR3nt: TGTGCCAGCAGTTCCCCTCGACAGGGGGCAAATGAAAAACTGTTTTTT
CDR3aa: CASSSPRQGANEKLFF

d_gene: TRBD2
j_gene: TRBJ2-7
v_gene: TRBV19
abundance: NA
CDR3nt: TGTGCCAGTAGTTCCTGGCGGACTAGCGGCACATACGAGCAGTACTTC
CDR3aa: CASSSWRTSGTYEQYF

d_gene: NA
j_gene: TRBJ2-1
v_gene: TRBV28
abundance: few
CDR3nt: TGTGCCAGCAGTTTAGAGTTTGGACTAACACGCAATGAGCAGTTCTTC
CDR3aa: CASSLEFGLTRNEQFF

d_gene: TRBD1
j_gene: TRBJ1-4
v_gene: TRBV15
abundance: once
CDR3nt: TGTGCCACCAGCAGAGGACAGGGGGATGAAAAACTGTTTTTT
CDR3aa: CATSRGQGDEKLFF

d_gene: TRBD1
j_gene: TRBJ2-1
v_gene: TRBV28
abundance: few
CDR3nt: TGTGCCAGCAGTTCCCGGGACAGTAATACGAATGAGCAGTTCTTC
CDR3aa: CASSSRDSNTNEQFF

d_gene: TRBD1
j_gene: TRBJ2-7
v_gene: TRBV7-9
abundance: NA
CDR3nt: TGTGCCAGCAGCTTAGTTTGGCAGGGGGCCTACGAGCAGTACTTC
CDR3aa: CASSLVWQGAYEQYF

d_gene: NA
j_gene: TRBJ1-1
v_gene: TRBV7-2
abundance: NA
CDR3nt: TGTGCCAGCAGCTTAGACAGGGTCACTGAAGCTTTCTTT
CDR3aa: CASSLDRVTEAFF

d_gene: TRBD1
j_gene: TRBJ1-2
v_gene: TRBV18
abundance: NA
CDR3nt: TGTGCCAGCTCACCGGGGACAGCCTATGGCTACACCTTC
CDR3aa: CASSPGTAYGYTF

d_gene: TRBD1
j_gene: TRBJ1-6
v_gene: TRBV5-1
abundance: NA
CDR3nt: TGCGCCAGCAGCTTGGAAGGACAGGGGGGGAATTCACCCCTCCACTTT
CDR3aa: CASSLEGQGGNSPLHF

d_gene: NA
j_gene: TRBJ2-3
v_gene: TRBV7-3
abundance: NA
CDR3nt: TGTGCCAGCAGCTTAATGGGCGGGACTCTCACAGATACGCAGTATTTT
CDR3aa: CASSLMGGTLTDTQYF

d_gene: TRBD1
j_gene: TRBJ2-2
v_gene: TRBV30
abundance: NA
CDR3nt: TGTGCCTGGAGTGTGGACAGGGCTGGCACCGGGGAGCTGTTTTTT
CDR3aa: CAWSVDRAGTGELFF

d_gene: TRBD1
j_gene: TRBJ1-2
v_gene: TRBV18
abundance: few
CDR3nt: TGTGCCAGCCGCGCCCCGGACAGGGGCTATGGCTACACCTTC
CDR3aa: CASRAPDRGYGYTF

d_gene: TRBD1
j_gene: TRBJ2-3
v_gene: TRBV6-1
abundance: NA
CDR3nt: TGTGCCAGCAGCTCCGGGACAGGGACAGATACGCAGTATTTT
CDR3aa: CASSSGTGTDTQYF

d_gene: NA
j_gene: TRBJ1-2
v_gene: TRBV28
abundance: NA
CDR3nt: TGTGCCAGCAGTTTTTGGCAGGGTGGGTATGGCTACACCTTC
CDR3aa: CASSFWQGGYGYTF

d_gene: TRBD1
j_gene: TRBJ1-1
v_gene: TRBV19
abundance: few
CDR3nt: TGTGCCAGTAGATTACAGGGGGCTGGCACTGAAGCTTTCTTT
CDR3aa: CASRLQGAGTEAFF

d_gene: NA
j_gene: TRBJ2-1
v_gene: TRBV11-2
abundance: few
CDR3nt: TGTGCCAGCAGCTTCATGACTGTAGGGGGTGAGCAGTTCTTC
CDR3aa: CASSFMTVGGEQFF

d_gene: TRBD2
j_gene: TRBJ2-2
v_gene: TRBV2
abundance: once
CDR3nt: TGTGCCAGCAGTGTGTGGGGGGGTGCGAACACCGGGGAGCTGTTTTTT
CDR3aa: CASSVWGGANTGELFF

d_gene: NA
j_gene: TRBJ2-1
v_gene: TRBV4-3
abundance: few
CDR3nt: TGCGCCAGCAGCCAAACGGCCGTGGGGAGCTCCTACAATGAGCAGTTCTTC
CDR3aa: CASSQTAVGSSYNEQFF

d_gene: TRBD1
j_gene: TRBJ2-1
v_gene: TRBV7-9
abundance: few
CDR3nt: TGTGCCAGCAGCTCCCGACAGGGTAGTTACAATGAGCAGTTCTTC
CDR3aa: CASSSRQGSYNEQFF

d_gene: NA
j_gene: TRBJ1-1
v_gene: TRBV5-5
abundance: NA
CDR3nt: TGTGCCAGCAGCTTGGCAGTAGGGAGAAGCACTGAAGCTTTCTTT
CDR3aa: CASSLAVGRSTEAFF

d_gene: NA
j_gene: TRBJ1-2
v_gene: TRBV7-6
abundance: few
CDR3nt: TGTGCCAGCAGCTTAGGCAGGGACTATGGCTACACCTTC
CDR3aa: CASSLGRDYGYTF

d_gene: TRBD1
j_gene: TRBJ2-2
v_gene: TRBV2
abundance: NA
CDR3nt: TGTGCCAGCAGCGCGCGACAGGGAGTCACCGGGGAGCTGTTTTTT
CDR3aa: CASSARQGVTGELFF

d_gene: NA
j_gene: TRBJ2-7
v_gene: TRBV18
abundance: NA
CDR3nt: TGTGCCAGCTCACCACCGGCAGCGACCTACGAGCAGTACTTC
CDR3aa: CASSPPAATYEQYF

d_gene: NA
j_gene: TRBJ1-1
v_gene: TRBV29-1
abundance: once
CDR3nt: TGCAGCGTTGAAGAAAGGGGCGTCGGCACTGAAGCTTTCTTT
CDR3aa: CSVEERGVGTEAFF

d_gene: NA
j_gene: TRBJ1-5
v_gene: TRBV6-5
abundance: NA
CDR3nt: TGTGCCAGCAGCCCCGGGATCCCTAGCAATCAGCCCCAGCATTTT
CDR3aa: CASSPGIPSNQPQHF

d_gene: NA
j_gene: TRBJ2-5
v_gene: TRBV7-7
abundance: NA
CDR3nt: TGTGCCAGCAGCACAGTAGGGGGTTCGTGGGAGACCCAGTACTTC
CDR3aa: CASSTVGGSWETQYF

d_gene: NA
j_gene: TRBJ1-5
v_gene: TRBV28
abundance: once
CDR3nt: TGTGCCAGCAGTCTCGCGGGGAGGGGGAGCAATCAGCCCCAGCATTTT
CDR3aa: CASSLAGRGSNQPQHF

d_gene: NA
j_gene: TRBJ1-3
v_gene: TRBV25-1
abundance: NA
CDR3nt: TGTGCCAGCGTTGAGACAGGTTCGGGAAACACCATATATTTT
CDR3aa: CASVETGSGNTIYF

d_gene: TRBD2
j_gene: TRBJ2-1
v_gene: TRBV7-9
abundance: NA
CDR3nt: TGTGCCAGCAGCCTTACTAGCGGGACCCTCAATGAGCAGTTCTTC
CDR3aa: CASSLTSGTLNEQFF

d_gene: NA
j_gene: TRBJ2-5
v_gene: TRBV18
abundance: few
CDR3nt: TGTGCCAGCTCACCTGGGACAACCGGGGAGACCCAGTACTTC
CDR3aa: CASSPGTTGETQYF

d_gene: TRBD1
j_gene: TRBJ1-2
v_gene: TRBV5-1
abundance: few
CDR3nt: TGCGCCAGCAGGATGGGTGTTCCGGGACAGGGTAACTATGGCTACACCTTC
CDR3aa: CASRMGVPGQGNYGYTF

d_gene: TRBD1
j_gene: TRBJ1-2
v_gene: TRBV6-1
abundance: NA
CDR3nt: TGTGCCAGCAGTGATTCCACGGGACAGGGAAGCGGCTACACCTTC
CDR3aa: CASSDSTGQGSGYTF

d_gene: NA
j_gene: TRBJ2-1
v_gene: TRBV9
abundance: NA
CDR3nt: TGTGCCAGCAGCGTAGATGGGGGGTTTTACAATGAGCAGTTCTTC
CDR3aa: CASSVDGGFYNEQFF

d_gene: TRBD1
j_gene: TRBJ1-2
v_gene: TRBV12-5
abundance: NA
CDR3nt: TGTGCTAGTGGTTTGGAACTGGGACAGGGGGCAAGGGGCTACACCTTC
CDR3aa: CASGLELGQGARGYTF

d_gene: TRBD1
j_gene: TRBJ1-1
v_gene: TRBV7-8
abundance: few
CDR3nt: TGTGCCAGCAGCTTAACAGGGGCGTTACGGACTGAAGCTTTCTTT
CDR3aa: CASSLTGALRTEAFF

d_gene: TRBD2
j_gene: TRBJ2-3
v_gene: TRBV7-8
abundance: NA
CDR3nt: TGTGCCAGCAGCCCCCTACTAGCGAGACGCACAGATACGCAGTATTTT
CDR3aa: CASSPLLARRTDTQYF

d_gene: TRBD1
j_gene: TRBJ1-4
v_gene: TRBV13
abundance: NA
CDR3nt: TGTGCCAGCAGCTTTGGACAGGGCATTAATGAAAAACTGTTTTTT
CDR3aa: CASSFGQGINEKLFF

d_gene: NA
j_gene: TRBJ1-1
v_gene: TRBV5-6
abundance: NA
CDR3nt: TGTGCCAGCAGCTTGACGGACCGGGGTGGAGCTTTCTTT
CDR3aa: CASSLTDRGGAFF

d_gene: NA
j_gene: TRBJ1-1
v_gene: TRBV29-1
abundance: NA
CDR3nt: TGCAGCGTTGAAGTGCCAGGGAACACTGAAGCTTTCTTT
CDR3aa: CSVEVPGNTEAFF

d_gene: TRBD2
j_gene: TRBJ2-7
v_gene: TRBV13
abundance: NA
CDR3nt: TGTGCCAGCAGCTCCGCTAGCGGGAAATACTACGAGCAGTACTTC
CDR3aa: CASSSASGKYYEQYF

d_gene: TRBD2
j_gene: TRBJ2-1
v_gene: TRBV25-1
abundance: NA
CDR3nt: TGTGCCAGCAGTGGTTATAGCGGGAGGGCACCCTACAATGAGCAGTTCTTC
CDR3aa: CASSGYSGRAPYNEQFF

d_gene: NA
j_gene: TRBJ2-5
v_gene: TRBV11-2
abundance: NA
CDR3nt: TGTGCCAGCAGCTTAGGGCAGCAAGAGACCCAGTACTTC
CDR3aa: CASSLGQQETQYF

d_gene: TRBD2
j_gene: TRBJ2-5
v_gene: TRBV30
abundance: NA
CDR3nt: TGTGCCTGGGGAGCGGGGGGGCTTTCGGAGACCCAGTACTTC
CDR3aa: CAWGAGGLSETQYF

d_gene: NA
j_gene: TRBJ2-4
v_gene: TRBV6-5
abundance: NA
CDR3nt: TGTGCCAGCCGTGCCCCAGGAGCCAAAAACATTCAGTACTTC
CDR3aa: CASRAPGAKNIQYF

d_gene: NA
j_gene: TRBJ1-4
v_gene: TRBV4-1
abundance: NA
CDR3nt: TGCGCCAGCAGCCAAGGCCCGGACAGTAATGAAAAACTGTTTTTT
CDR3aa: CASSQGPDSNEKLFF

d_gene: TRBD2
j_gene: TRBJ2-7
v_gene: TRBV7-2
abundance: NA
CDR3nt: TGTGCCAGCAGCCTCGGGACTAGCGGGACCTACGAGCAGTACTTC
CDR3aa: CASSLGTSGTYEQYF

d_gene: NA
j_gene: TRBJ2-7
v_gene: TRBV28
abundance: few
CDR3nt: TGTGCCAGCAGTTACCCCAGGGCGGAAGGTAGCACCTACGAGCAGTACTTC
CDR3aa: CASSYPRAEGSTYEQYF

d_gene: TRBD2
j_gene: TRBJ2-7
v_gene: TRBV5-1
abundance: NA
CDR3nt: TGCGCCAGCAGCTTGACTAGCGGGGCTCAACTTATCTCCGAGCAGTACTTC
CDR3aa: CASSLTSGAQLISEQYF

d_gene: TRBD1
j_gene: TRBJ1-2
v_gene: TRBV12-5
abundance: NA
CDR3nt: TGTGCTAGTGGTGGACAGGGGGCGATGGTCTATGGCTACACCTTC
CDR3aa: CASGGQGAMVYGYTF

d_gene: NA
j_gene: TRBJ2-4
v_gene: TRBV7-3
abundance: NA
CDR3nt: TGTGCCAGCAGCCCCGGGAGTGGCGGCCTCAAAAACATTCAGTACTTC
CDR3aa: CASSPGSGGLKNIQYF

d_gene: TRBD2
j_gene: TRBJ2-7
v_gene: TRBV4-1
abundance: few
CDR3nt: TGCGCCAGCAGCCAAGAAGCCGTCGGGAGGTCCTACGAGCAGTACTTC
CDR3aa: CASSQEAVGRSYEQYF

d_gene: NA
j_gene: TRBJ2-7
v_gene: TRBV11-2
abundance: few
CDR3nt: TGTGCCAGCAGCTTAGTGGTCGGGAGCTCCTACGAGCAGTACTTC
CDR3aa: CASSLVVGSSYEQYF

d_gene: NA
j_gene: TRBJ2-3
v_gene: TRBV7-9
abundance: NA
CDR3nt: TGTGCCAGCAGCTCCGGGACATCAGGAGATACGCAGTATTTT
CDR3aa: CASSSGTSGDTQYF

d_gene: TRBD1
j_gene: TRBJ2-3
v_gene: TRBV5-6
abundance: NA
CDR3nt: TGTGCCAGCAGCGTACGTAGTAGGAGGCACAGGGGGACAGATACGCAGTATTTT
CDR3aa: CASSVRSRRHRGTDTQYF

d_gene: TRBD1
j_gene: TRBJ2-1
v_gene: TRBV5-1
abundance: NA
CDR3nt: TGCGCCAGCAGCTTGGTGGGACAGGTTTTCGGTGAGCAGTTCTTC
CDR3aa: CASSLVGQVFGEQFF

d_gene: NA
j_gene: TRBJ1-1
v_gene: TRBV19
abundance: NA
CDR3nt: TGTGCCAGTAGCCCGCCGGGCACTGAAGCTTTCTTT
CDR3aa: CASSPPGTEAFF